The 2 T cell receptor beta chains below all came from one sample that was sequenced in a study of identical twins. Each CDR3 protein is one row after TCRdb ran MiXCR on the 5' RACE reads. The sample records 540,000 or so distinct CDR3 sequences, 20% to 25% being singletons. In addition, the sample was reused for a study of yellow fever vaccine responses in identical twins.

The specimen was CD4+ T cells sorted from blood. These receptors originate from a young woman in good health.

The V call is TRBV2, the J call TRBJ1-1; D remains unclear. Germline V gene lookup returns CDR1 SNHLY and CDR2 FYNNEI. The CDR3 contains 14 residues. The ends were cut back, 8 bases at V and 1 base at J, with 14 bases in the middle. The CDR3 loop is CASSTLVGNTEAFF. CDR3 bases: TGTGCCAGCTCCACGTTAGTGGGGAACACTGAAGCTTTCTTT.

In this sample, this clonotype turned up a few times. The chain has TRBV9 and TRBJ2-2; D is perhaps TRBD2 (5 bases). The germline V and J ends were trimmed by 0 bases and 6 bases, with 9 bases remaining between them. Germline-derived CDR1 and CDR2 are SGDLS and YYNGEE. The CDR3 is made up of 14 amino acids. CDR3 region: CASSVAPGAGELFF. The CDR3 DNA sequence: TGTGCCAGCAGCGTAGCTCCCGGGGCCGGGGAGCTGTTTTTT.